There are a few counts of the clone carrying this T cell receptor (beta chain). This sample is drawn from a study of T-cell reconstitution after alpha-beta-depleted transplantation in children. Unique molecular identifiers featured in how the TCRbeta library was prepared. From the PCR reads, TCRdb called clonotypes with MiXCR, one entry per CDR3 protein. The sample holds 300,000 to 400,000 distinct CDR3 sequences, about an eighth seen once. Germline CDR1 is MGHDK and CDR2 is SYGVNS. V trimming: 6 bases; J trimming: 8 bases; junction bases outside the gene matches: 16. The CDR3 covers 16 residues. The chain employs TRBV25-1 and TRBJ1-2, with 9 nucleotides matching TRBD1. This clonotype was obtained from a human donor who donated a stem cell graft to a child with Fanconi anemia. This specimen consisted of PBMCs, obtained from the stem cell graft. The CDR3 sequence: CASSKRRGQGGRGYTF. CDR3 DNA: TGTGCCAGCAGCAAAAGGAGGGGACAGGGAGGCCGGGGCTACACCTTC.